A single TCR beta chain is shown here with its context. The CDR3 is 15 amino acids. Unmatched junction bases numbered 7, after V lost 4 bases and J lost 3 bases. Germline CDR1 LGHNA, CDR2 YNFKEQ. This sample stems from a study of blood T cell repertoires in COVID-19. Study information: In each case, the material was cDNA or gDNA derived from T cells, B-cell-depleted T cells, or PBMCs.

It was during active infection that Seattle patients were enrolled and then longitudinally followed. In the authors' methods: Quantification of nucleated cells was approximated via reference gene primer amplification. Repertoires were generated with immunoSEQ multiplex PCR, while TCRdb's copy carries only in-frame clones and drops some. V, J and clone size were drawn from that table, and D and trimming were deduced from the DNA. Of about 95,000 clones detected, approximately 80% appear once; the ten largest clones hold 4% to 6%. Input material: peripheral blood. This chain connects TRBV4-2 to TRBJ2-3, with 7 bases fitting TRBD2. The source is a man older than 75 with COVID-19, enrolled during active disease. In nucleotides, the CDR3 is TGTGCCAGCAGCCCCGAGGGGCGGGGGACAGATACGCAGTATTTT. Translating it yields CASSPEGRGTDTQYF.